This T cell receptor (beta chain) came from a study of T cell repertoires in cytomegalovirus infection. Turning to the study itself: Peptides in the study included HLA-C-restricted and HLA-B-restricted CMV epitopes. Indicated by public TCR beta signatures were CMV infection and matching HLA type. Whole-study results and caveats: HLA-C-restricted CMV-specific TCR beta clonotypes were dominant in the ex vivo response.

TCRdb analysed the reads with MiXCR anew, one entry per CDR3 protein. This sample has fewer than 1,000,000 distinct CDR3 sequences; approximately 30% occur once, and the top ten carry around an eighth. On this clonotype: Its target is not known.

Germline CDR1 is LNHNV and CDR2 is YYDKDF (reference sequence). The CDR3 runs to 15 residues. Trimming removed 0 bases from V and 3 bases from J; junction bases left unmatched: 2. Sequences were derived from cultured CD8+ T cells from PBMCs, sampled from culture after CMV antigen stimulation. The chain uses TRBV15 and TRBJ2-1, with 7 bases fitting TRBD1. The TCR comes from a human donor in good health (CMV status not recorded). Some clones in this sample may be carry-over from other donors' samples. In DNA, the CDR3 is TGTGCCACCAGCAGAGAAGGGACAGTCTACAATGAGCAGTTCTTC. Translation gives CATSREGTVYNEQFF.